The 19 T cell receptor beta chains below all came from one sample that was sequenced in a study of chronic HIV infection and antiretroviral therapy. TCRdb passed the 5' RACE reads through MiXCR, listing each CDR3 protein once. The sample carries roughly 48,000 distinct CDR3 sequences, over 15% recorded once. The sequenced sample was peripheral blood. The receptors here all came from an adult who had HIV and had not received antiretroviral therapy, or was an uninfected healthy control (not recorded which).

The chain couples TRBV29-1 to TRBJ2-3; D is ambiguous. Deletions cut 8 bases from V and 2 bases from J, with 14 bases between. CDR1 is SQVTM, CDR2 ANQGSEA, per germline. This CDR3 spans 13 amino acids. The CDR3 here is CSLQRPLTDTQYF. DNA of the CDR3: TGCAGCCTCCAGAGGCCCCTCACAGATACGCAGTATTTT.

In its sample, this clonotype was seen a few times. This chain links TRBV27 with TRBJ2-1; 9 bases line up with TRBD2. J gave up 6 bases and V 8 bases, and 11 bases lay outside the gene matches. This CDR3 is built from 15 residues. Germline V gives CDR1 MNHEY, CDR2 SMNVEV (reference sequence). For the CDR3, the DNA is TGTGCCAGCGAGGCCATCGGGACTAGCACCAATGAGCAGTTCTTC. This codes for CASEAIGTSTNEQFF.

The chain uses TRBV20-1 and TRBJ1-2; TRBD1 agrees at 8 bases. The V and J ends lost 0 bases and 7 bases, in that order; junction bases with no gene match: 7. The V gene's germline CDR1 is DFQATT and CDR2 SNEGSKA (reference sequence). The CDR3 runs 14 residues. DNA for the CDR3: TGCAGTGCTAGAGAAGGCAGGGGGCTGCGTGGCTACACCTTC. It is translated as CSAREGRGLRGYTF.

A few counts support this clonotype. V is TRBV6-4 and J is TRBJ1-2, with TRBD1 as a possible D gene (5 bases). Germline loops: CDR1 MRHNA, CDR2 SNTAGT. Trimming left V 5 bases short and J 8 bases short, with 18 bases between. CDR3 size: 14 residues. CDR3 protein: CASSPSSEGRGYTF. CDR3 nucleotides: TGTGCCAGCAGTCCTTCTTCCGAGGGACGAGGCTACACCTTC.

The V and J genes are TRBV20-1 and TRBJ1-1, with D perhaps matching TRBD1 (6 bases). The V and J ends lost 8 bases and 1 base respectively, with 14 bases between them. CDR1 and CDR2 from the germline V gene are DFQATT and SNEGSKA (reference sequence). The CDR3 is 13 residues long. The CDR3 reads CSRFGQPNTEAFF. In DNA, the CDR3 is TGCAGTCGGTTTGGACAGCCGAACACTGAAGCTTTCTTT.

This clonotype occurred a few times. The rearrangement links TRBV4-1 to TRBJ1-2; D call uncertain. CDR3 length: 14 residues. The germline V and J ends were trimmed by 2 bases and 2 bases, with 9 bases remaining between them. Germline V lookup: CDR1 MGHRA, CDR2 YSYEKL. The CDR3 bases are TGCGCCAGCAGCCAAAATATAATGAACTATGGCTACACCTTC. It translates to CASSQNIMNYGYTF.

This clonotype occurred many times. This chain uses TRBV6-6 with TRBJ2-3; perhaps TRBD1 as D (5 bases). The V and J ends lost 7 bases and 6 bases respectively, with 8 bases between them. The CDR3 sequence is 11 residues long. Germline V gene data show CDR1 as MNHNY and CDR2 as SVGAGI (reference sequence). The CDR3 DNA follows: TGTGCCAGCAAAGCAGGGGATACGCAGTATTTT. This gives the protein CASKAGDTQYF.

The chain links TRBV28 to TRBJ2-7; 12 bases line up with TRBD2. This CDR3 contains 15 residues. Germline lookup yields CDR1 MDHEN and CDR2 SYDVKM. J lost 7 bases, V lost 3 bases, and 7 bases had no gene match. The CDR3 here is CASSFVRGLAGEQYF. The CDR3 DNA is TGTGCCAGCAGTTTTGTCCGTGGACTAGCGGGGGAGCAGTACTTC.

V gene TRBV5-1 combines with J gene TRBJ1-5; D is ambiguous. V was trimmed by 4 bases and J by 7 bases, leaving 15 bases between them. This CDR3 spans 14 amino acids. Germline CDR1 SGHRS, CDR2 YFSETQ. The CDR3 bases are TGCGCCAGCAGCCTTGGAGAGGGCTTCCAGCCCCAGCATTTT. Translating it yields CASSLGEGFQPQHF.

The rearrangement links TRBV28 to TRBJ2-1; D remains ambiguous. The V and J ends lost 5 bases and 9 bases respectively, with 20 bases between them. CDR3 size: 15 residues. The germline V gene has CDR1 MDHEN and CDR2 SYDVKM. The CDR3 DNA is TGTGCCAGCAGTCCCCAGGCTCGGGCCCTCGGTGAGCAGTTCTTC. It yields the protein CASSPQARALGEQFF.

V usage is TRBV10-3 and J usage is TRBJ2-3; D is tentatively TRBD1 or TRBD2 (7 bases each). V was trimmed by 10 bases and J by 1 base, leaving 12 bases between them. CDR1 is ENHRY and CDR2 is SYGVKD in the germline V gene. The CDR3 has 13 amino acids. CDR3 sequence reads: CATSGGGTDTQYF. Here the CDR3 DNA reads TGTGCCACCTCAGGGGGGGGCACAGATACGCAGTATTTT.

The J gene is TRBJ2-2, the V gene TRBV9, with D possibly being TRBD1 (5 bases). V was trimmed by 2 bases and J by 0 bases, leaving 14 bases between them. Germline V lookup: CDR1 SGDLS, CDR2 YYNGEE. This CDR3 has 17 amino acids. The CDR3 DNA reads TGTGCCAGCAGCGTGGGGCTGGGCGGTGCGAACACCGGGGAGCTGTTTTTT. As protein: CASSVGLGGANTGELFF.

This clonotype was recorded a few times. The chain joins TRBV7-9 to TRBJ1-5; TRBD1 aligns across 10 bases. Germline V gene sequence: CDR1 SEHNR, CDR2 FQNEAQ (reference sequence). Trimming at V came to 1 base and at J to 0 bases, leaving 3 bases not matched to a gene. CDR3 length: 17 amino acids. In nucleotides, the CDR3 is TGTGCCAGCAGCTTAGTGGGGACAGGGGTTAGCAATCAGCCCCAGCATTTT. It yields the protein CASSLVGTGVSNQPQHF.

The chain employs TRBV11-2 and TRBJ1-2; 8 bases map to TRBD1. Germline V gene sequence: CDR1 SGHAT, CDR2 FQNNGV. V dropped 3 bases and J dropped 4; count of bases not matched to a gene: 7. The CDR3 runs 15 residues. The CDR3 nucleotides read TGTGCCAGCAGCTTGGGGCAGGGGGCGGTCTATGGCTACACCTTC. It is translated as CASSLGQGAVYGYTF.

This clonotype was detected only a few times. The chain combines TRBV27 with TRBJ2-1; no reliable D call. The germline V and J ends were trimmed by 2 bases and 0 bases, with 8 bases remaining between them. The germline gives CDR1 MNHEY, CDR2 SMNVEV (reference sequence). This CDR3 spans 15 amino acids. In DNA, the CDR3 is TGTGCCAGCAGTTTAGGCAGTTTCTCCTACAATGAGCAGTTCTTC. As protein: CASSLGSFSYNEQFF.

The chain joins TRBV24-1 to TRBJ2-1, with unresolved D. The germline V and J ends were trimmed by 6 bases and 9 bases, with 17 bases remaining between them. The germline V gene encodes CDR1 KGHDR and CDR2 SFDVKD. The CDR3 is 14 residues long. CDR3 DNA: TGTGCCACCAGTTCCGAGCTTCGGCGCGGTGAGCAGTTCTTC. It yields the protein CATSSELRRGEQFF.

V is TRBV29-1 and J is TRBJ1-2, with unresolved D. There are 11 residues in the CDR3. V was clipped by 5 bases and J by 8 bases, with 12 bases between them. CDR1 is SQVTM and CDR2 is ANQGSEA in the germline V gene. CDR3 nucleotide sequence: TGCAGCGTTAGTAGGAGCCTGGGCTACACCTTC. It encodes CSVSRSLGYTF.

The sample holds a few counts of this clonotype. CDR3 sequence reads: CSFRTSADTQYF. CDR3 nucleotides: TGCAGCTTTAGGACTAGCGCAGATACGCAGTATTTT. This chain links TRBV29-1 with TRBJ2-3; 9 nucleotides agree with TRBD2. This CDR3 spans 12 amino acids. Germline CDR1 SQVTM, CDR2 ANQGSEA. The V segment lost 8 bases and the J segment 4 bases; nucleotides outside the gene matches: 4.

This clonotype was recorded a few times. The rearrangement joins TRBV21-1 to TRBJ2-1; the DNA was not used to check the table's D call, TRBD1. TRBV21-1 is a pseudogene. This CDR3 comprises 15 residues. CDR3 nucleotide sequence: TGTGCCAGCAGCAAATCGCCTCCGGGGTACAATGAGCAGTTCTTC. Translating it yields CASSKSPPGYNEQFF.